The next 15 T cell receptor beta chains were all read from a single sample in a study of CD8 T cells in ankylosing spondylitis. One entry per CDR3 protein results from TCRdb running MiXCR on the 5' RACE reads. The profile covers about 310,000 distinct CDR3 sequences, with around 20% appearing a single time and about 3.7% taken by the ten largest. The sample taken for sequencing was blood, either unsorted or a sorted T cell fraction (not recorded which). The receptors shown here come from a female donor with ankylosing spondylitis or in good health (not recorded which).

In this sample, this clonotype turned up many times. The chain employs TRBV20-1 and TRBJ1-6, with a tentative D call TRBD1 (6 bases). The CDR3 is 13 residues long. Trimming pared 3 bases from V and 6 bases from J, leaving 9 bases between. Germline V gene lookup returns CDR1 DFQATT and CDR2 SNEGSKA (reference sequence). The CDR3 spells CSASGGPNSPLHF. The CDR3 DNA reads TGCAGTGCTAGTGGGGGCCCTAATTCACCCCTCCACTTT.

The CDR3 loop reads CASSSDRGSTDTQYF. The CDR3 DNA follows: TGTGCCAGCAGTTCGGACAGGGGTAGCACAGATACGCAGTATTTT. This chain links TRBV12-3 or TRBV12-4 with TRBJ2-3, with TRBD1 matching over 9 bases. The ends lost 4 bases at V and 0 bases at J; junction bases unmatched: 2. The CDR3 length is 15 residues.

In its sample, this clonotype was seen many times. The gene calls are TRBV5-6 and TRBJ2-1; D gene uncertain. The CDR3 runs to 18 residues. V shed 4 bases and J shed 0 bases, with 20 bases lying between them. Germline lookup yields CDR1 SGHDT and CDR2 YYEEEE. This CDR3 reads CASSPPDGASASYNEQFF. CDR3 nucleotides: TGTGCCAGCAGCCCCCCCGATGGCGCTTCAGCCTCCTACAATGAGCAGTTCTTC.

The CDR3 sequence: CAISTQGAETQYF. Written as DNA, the CDR3 is TGTGCCATCAGTACGCAGGGGGCGGAGACCCAGTACTTC. The chain employs TRBV10-3 and TRBJ2-5, with 8 bases matching TRBD1. CDR3 length: 13 amino acids. Germline-derived CDR1 and CDR2 are ENHRY and SYGVKD. V lost 5 bases, J lost 5 bases, and 4 bases stayed unmatched.

J is TRBJ2-3 and V is TRBV10-3, with 14 bases that match TRBD2. There are 15 residues in the CDR3. The germline V gene encodes CDR1 ENHRY and CDR2 SYGVKD. Germline trimming cut 6 bases from V and 3 bases from J; bases unmatched to any gene: 2. Written as DNA, the CDR3 is TGTGCCATCAGGACTAGCGGGAGGGGGACAGATACGCAGTATTTT. It codes for CAIRTSGRGTDTQYF.

V gene TRBV6-5 combines with J gene TRBJ1-3; possible D gene TRBD1, 5 bases. Deletions cut 0 bases from V and 0 bases from J, with 9 bases between. Germline V gives CDR1 MNHEY, CDR2 SVGAGI. The CDR3 runs 16 residues. DNA for the CDR3: TGTGCCAGCAGTTACTCGGGGCGGCCCTCTGGAAACACCATATATTTT. Translating gives CASSYSGRPSGNTIYF.

The chain carries TRBV5-1 and TRBJ2-1, with D uncertain. The CDR3 totals 13 residues. Trimming took off 2 bases at V and 7 bases at J, with 10 bases between the two ends. Germline V gene lookup returns CDR1 SGHRS and CDR2 YFSETQ. CDR3 coding DNA: TGCGCCAGCAGCTTAAGTCCCGTAAATGAGCAGTTCTTC. Protein sequence: CASSLSPVNEQFF.

This rearrangement joins TRBV7-8 to TRBJ2-2; no firm D call. Germline V gene data show CDR1 as SGHVS and CDR2 as FQNEAQ. The CDR3 sequence is 14 residues long. Trimming took off 1 base at V and 5 bases at J, with 8 bases between the two ends. The CDR3 nucleotides read TGTGCCAGCAGCTTAGTAGGGAAAACCGGGGAGCTGTTTTTT. This translates into CASSLVGKTGELFF.

This clonotype was detected a few times. V and J are TRBV20-1 and TRBJ1-5; no firm D call. The CDR3 loop spans 14 amino acids. Germline V lookup: CDR1 DFQATT, CDR2 SNEGSKA (reference sequence). With 3 bases removed from V and 2 bases from J, the gap between germline ends came to 11 bases. CDR3 amino acids: CSARVGVGNQPQHF. CDR3 nucleotides: TGCAGTGCTAGGGTGGGTGTGGGCAATCAGCCCCAGCATTTT.

This clonotype was detected many times. This chain joins TRBV29-1 and TRBJ2-5; D is possibly TRBD2 (5 bases). V shed 4 bases and J shed 5 bases, with 11 bases lying between them. Germline CDR1 SQVTM, CDR2 ANQGSEA. The CDR3 runs 12 residues. CDR3 nucleotide sequence: TGCAGCGTTGTTCCGGAGCGGGAGACCCAGTACTTC. It translates to CSVVPERETQYF. Complete variable domain (other parts from reference TRBV29-1 and TRBJ2-5): SAVISQKPSRDICQRGTSLTIQCQVDSQVTMMFWYRQQPGQSLTLIATANQGSEATYESGFVIDKFPISRPNLTFSTLTVSNMSPEDSSIYLCSVVPERETQYFGPGTRLLVL.

V gene TRBV20-1 combines with J gene TRBJ2-7, with D perhaps given as TRBD1 or TRBD2 (5 bases each). The CDR3 is 11 residues long. Trimming stripped 6 bases from V and 7 bases from J, with 13 bases between. CDR1 DFQATT and CDR2 SNEGSKA come from the germline V gene (reference sequence). CDR3 residues: CSAPGALEQYF. DNA for the CDR3: TGCAGTGCCCCCGGGGCATTAGAGCAGTACTTC.

V gene TRBV9 combines with J gene TRBJ1-2, with 7 bases matching TRBD1. Looked up from germline, CDR1 is SGDLS and CDR2 is YYNGEE. The CDR3 has 14 residues. V was pared by 3 bases and J by 6 bases, with 8 bases of the junction left unmatched. The CDR3 DNA reads as TGTGCCAGCAGCGGTGATAACAGGGGTCATGGCTACACCTTC. Translation: CASSGDNRGHGYTF.

This clonotype has only one observation. The genes are TRBV7-2 and TRBJ2-1, with 10 nucleotides matching TRBD2. CDR1 is SGHTA and CDR2 is FQGNSA in the germline V gene. The CDR3 is made up of 16 amino acids. With 6 bases clipped from V and 5 bases from J, the junction kept 10 bases outside the gene matches. The CDR3 DNA reads as TGTGCCAGCAGGAGGCTAGCGGGAGTAAGGAACAATGAGCAGTTCTTC. Translating gives CASRRLAGVRNNEQFF.

The chain joins TRBV9 to TRBJ1-2; the match to TRBD1 covers 8 bases. Germline assignment: CDR1 SGDLS and CDR2 YYNGEE. V was pared by 3 bases and J by 0 bases, with 4 bases of the junction left unmatched. CDR3 length: 15 amino acids. In nucleotides, the CDR3 is TGTGCCAGCAGCGGCCGACAGGGGCCTAACTATGGCTACACCTTC. Its protein product is CASSGRQGPNYGYTF.

This clonotype has only a few counts. The chain links TRBV12-3 or TRBV12-4 to TRBJ2-1; 11 nucleotides match TRBD2. This CDR3 comprises 16 residues. V gave up 3 bases and J gave up 6 bases; unmatched junction bases: 7. CDR3 DNA sequence: TGTGCCAGCAGTTTCGGTCTGACTAGCGGGACCAATGAGCAGTTCTTC. Amino acid sequence: CASSFGLTSGTNEQFF.